The rows below give T cell receptor beta chains drawn from one sample of a study of blood T cell repertoires in COVID-19. Assay used: immunoSEQ multiplex PCR; TCRdb lists only in-frame clones, some missing. This table holds about 260,000 clones, around nine tenths found once. Sample: PBMCs or T cells enriched from blood (not recorded which). These TCRs come from a middle-aged woman who had been exposed to COVID-19. Each CDR3 is given with its conserved first and last residue. D genes are given only for firm matches. Clone size appears in some rows only: once, few, many, or a class for an expanded clone.

V	J	size	D	CDR3	DNA
TRBV4-2	TRBJ2-1	.	TRBD2	CASSQNIRTSGSYNEQFF	TGTGCCAGCAGCCAAAATATCCGGACTAGCGGGAGTTACAATGAGCAGTTCTTC
TRBV5-1	TRBJ2-1	.	TRBD2	CASSLGSGGSEQFF	TGCGCCAGCAGCTTGGGTAGCGGGGGGAGTGAGCAGTTCTTC
TRBV5-1	TRBJ2-7	.	TRBD2	CASSLISGGTYEQYF	TGCGCCAGCAGCTTGATTAGCGGGGGGACCTACGAGCAGTACTTC
TRBV7-5	TRBJ1-5	.	.	CARSFRHRVRDQPQHF	TGTGCCAGAAGCTTTAGACACAGGGTTCGGGATCAGCCCCAGCATTTT
TRBV9	TRBJ1-3	few	TRBD1	CASSVSGGSGNTIYF	TGTGCCAGCAGCGTTTCAGGGGGCTCTGGAAACACCATATATTTT
TRBV30	TRBJ2-2	once	TRBD2	CAWKVAGGPNTGELFF	TGTGCCTGGAAAGTAGCGGGAGGGCCGAACACCGGGGAGCTGTTTTTT
TRBV7-2	TRBJ2-3	once	TRBD2	CASSLRRRGRAADTQYF	TGTGCCAGCAGCTTAAGGCGACGCGGGAGGGCCGCAGATACGCAGTATTTT
TRBV5-5	TRBJ2-1	once	TRBD2	CASSASSGGVSNEQFF	TGTGCCAGCAGCGCATCTAGCGGGGGGGTATCCAATGAGCAGTTCTTC
TRBV6-2/TRBV6-3	TRBJ2-5	.	TRBD1	CASSYSIGQGQETQYF	TGTGCCAGCAGTTACTCCATCGGACAGGGCCAAGAGACCCAGTACTTC
TRBV21-1	TRBJ1-2	.	.	CASNIPGLRDCKAGRLGYTF	TGTGCCAGCAACATACCAGGACTCAGAGATTGTAAGGCCGGCCGGCTTGGCTACACCTTC
TRBV27	TRBJ2-7	.	TRBD2	CASRGGFLLEQYF	TGTGCCAGCCGGGGGGGGTTTCTTCTCGAGCAGTACTTC
TRBV5-4	TRBJ1-2	.	.	CASRLTGDYGYTF	TGTGCCAGCAGGTTGACAGGAGACTATGGCTACACCTTC
TRBV6-2/TRBV6-3	TRBJ2-1	.	.	CASSYTTNEQFF	TGTGCCAGCAGTTACACAACCAATGAGCAGTTCTTC
TRBV6-2/TRBV6-3	TRBJ2-5	.	TRBD2	CASSGTSGRGEETQYF	TGTGCCAGCAGTGGGACTAGCGGGAGAGGAGAGGAGACCCAGTACTTC
TRBV6-4	TRBJ2-1	.	TRBD2	CASSDGTSGSGEQFF	TGTGCCAGCAGTGACGGGACTAGCGGGAGTGGTGAGCAGTTCTTC
TRBV19	TRBJ2-3	.	TRBD2	CASSMTSHPTDTQYF	TGTGCCAGTAGTATGACTAGCCACCCAACCGATACGCAGTATTTT
TRBV14	TRBJ2-3	few	.	CASSHLLTDTQYF	TGTGCCAGCAGCCACCTCCTAACAGATACGCAGTATTTT
TRBV30	TRBJ1-2	.	.	CAWSVPITGTSEYGYTF	TGTGCCTGGAGTGTACCAATTACAGGGACCTCGGAGTATGGCTACACCTTC
TRBV30	TRBJ1-5	.	.	CAWSVRGFSNQPQHF	TGTGCCTGGAGTGTGAGGGGGTTTAGCAATCAGCCCCAGCATTTT
TRBV9	TRBJ2-1	.	.	CASSVMPAGFNEQFF	TGTGCCAGCAGCGTAATGCCAGCGGGCTTTAATGAGCAGTTCTTC
TRBV7-9	TRBJ2-5	.	TRBD1	CASTHPGQEQETQYF	TGTGCCAGCACCCACCCGGGACAGGAACAAGAGACCCAGTACTTC
TRBV11-1	TRBJ2-7	.	.	CASSLDLAYEQYF	TGTGCCAGCAGCTTAGACTTAGCCTACGAGCAGTACTTC
TRBV9	TRBJ1-4	once	TRBD1	CASSALQGNNEKLFF	TGTGCCAGCAGCGCCTTACAGGGGAATAACGAAAAACTGTTTTTT
TRBV28	TRBJ1-6	.	.	CASSEPRNQNSPLHF	TGTGCCAGCAGCGAGCCCAGGAATCAAAATTCACCCCTCCACTTT
TRBV30	TRBJ1-6	few	TRBD1	CAWRKQTGASYNSPLHF	TGTGCCTGGAGGAAACAAACAGGGGCCTCCTATAATTCACCCCTCCACTTT
TRBV4-2	TRBJ2-7	.	TRBD2	CASSQGLAEEQYF	TGTGCCAGCAGCCAGGGACTAGCGGAAGAGCAGTACTTC
TRBV29-1	TRBJ2-1	.	TRBD1	CSVEPPRITGEGYNEQFF	TGCAGCGTTGAACCTCCCCGAATCACAGGGGAAGGATACAATGAGCAGTTCTTC